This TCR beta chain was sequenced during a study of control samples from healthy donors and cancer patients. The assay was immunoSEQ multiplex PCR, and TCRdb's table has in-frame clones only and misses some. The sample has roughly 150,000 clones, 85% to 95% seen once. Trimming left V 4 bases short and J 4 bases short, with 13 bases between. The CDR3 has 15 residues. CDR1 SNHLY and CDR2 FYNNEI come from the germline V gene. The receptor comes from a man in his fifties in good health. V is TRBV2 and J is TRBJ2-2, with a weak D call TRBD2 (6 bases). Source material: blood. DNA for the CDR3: TGTGCCAGCAGTGTGGGGGGAGCGGGCACCGGGGAGCTGTTTTTT. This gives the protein CASSVGGAGTGELFF.